This is a list of T cell receptor beta chains from one sample in a study of shared clonotypes between healthy human individuals. Some clones are missing from TCRdb's copy, which holds only in-frame ones; the method was immunoSEQ multiplex PCR. Counted here are roughly 490,000 clones, 76% occurring once; the ten biggest clones make up about an eighth. The sequenced sample consisted of PBMCs. These receptors were obtained from a woman between 40 and 55 years old in good health. Some clones in this sample may be carry-over from other donors' samples. Both conserved end residues are part of each CDR3. Fields, in order: V gene, J gene, D gene, clone size, CDR3 length, CDR3 protein, CDR3 DNA. D genes are given only for firm matches. A clone size is listed for some rows: how often the clone was seen (once, few, many), or a class if it is expanded.

V: TRBV29-1
J: TRBJ1-2
D: NA
size: NA
length: 13
CDR3: CSGLTGINYGYTF
DNA: TGCAGCGGTCTAACAGGGATTAACTATGGCTACACCTTC

V: TRBV5-1
J: TRBJ1-2
D: NA
size: NA
length: 14
CDR3: CASRVDLNNYGYTF
DNA: TGCGCCAGCAGAGTGGACCTTAATAACTATGGCTACACCTTC

V: TRBV5-1
J: TRBJ1-2
D: NA
size: NA
length: 15
CDR3: CASSLGNSGNYGYTF
DNA: TGCGCCAGCAGCTTGGGGAACTCGGGAAACTATGGCTACACCTTC

V: TRBV28
J: TRBJ2-3
D: NA
size: NA
length: 12
CDR3: CASTTPGVAQYF
DNA: TGTGCCAGCACAACCCCAGGAGTCGCGCAGTATTTT

V: TRBV7-3
J: TRBJ2-6
D: NA
size: NA
length: 14
CDR3: CASSLAGAANVLTF
DNA: TGTGCCAGCAGCTTAGCAGGGGCGGCCAACGTCCTGACTTTC

V: TRBV6-5
J: TRBJ2-1
D: TRBD2
size: NA
length: 16
CDR3: CASSSLAGTSYNEQFF
DNA: TGTGCCAGCAGTTCCCTAGCGGGGACTTCCTACAATGAGCAGTTCTTC

V: TRBV6-1
J: TRBJ1-3
D: NA
size: NA
length: 14
CDR3: CASSGPAAGNTIYF
DNA: TGTGCCAGCAGTGGACCGGCTGCTGGAAACACCATATATTTT

V: TRBV5-8
J: TRBJ2-7
D: NA
size: NA
length: 13
CDR3: CASSRASAYEQYF
DNA: TGTGCCAGCAGCCGGGCCAGCGCCTACGAGCAGTACTTC

V: TRBV5-1
J: TRBJ2-3
D: TRBD2
size: few
length: 14
CDR3: CATQLAKSTDTQYF
DNA: TGCGCCACCCAACTAGCGAAAAGCACAGATACGCAGTATTTT

V: TRBV30
J: TRBJ1-4
D: NA
size: NA
length: 13
CDR3: CAWSAGANEKLFF
DNA: TGTGCCTGGAGCGCGGGAGCCAATGAAAAACTGTTTTTT

V: TRBV28
J: TRBJ1-1
D: TRBD1
size: NA
length: 13
CDR3: CATGTATYTEAFF
DNA: TGTGCCACTGGGACAGCGACATACACTGAAGCTTTCTTT

V: TRBV9
J: TRBJ2-7
D: TRBD1
size: NA
length: 14
CDR3: CASSVEGASYEQYF
DNA: TGTGCCAGCAGCGTAGAGGGGGCCAGCTACGAGCAGTACTTC

V: TRBV2
J: TRBJ1-5
D: NA
size: NA
length: 13
CDR3: CASSDAGTQPQHF
DNA: TGTGCCAGCAGTGACGCAGGGACTCAGCCCCAGCATTTT

V: TRBV20-1
J: TRBJ1-1
D: NA
size: NA
length: 11
CDR3: CSASFNPEAFF
DNA: TGCAGTGCTAGCTTTAACCCTGAAGCTTTCTTT

V: TRBV29-1
J: TRBJ2-7
D: NA
size: NA
length: 14
CDR3: CSRRRVPGSYEQYF
DNA: TGCAGCAGGCGTCGTGTCCCCGGCTCCTACGAGCAGTACTTC

V: TRBV29-1
J: TRBJ1-2
D: NA
size: NA
length: 12
CDR3: CSVEERGNGYTF
DNA: TGCAGCGTTGAAGAGCGAGGGAACGGCTACACCTTC

V: TRBV6-5
J: TRBJ2-3
D: TRBD2
size: NA
length: 16
CDR3: CASSYRTSGSRDTQYF
DNA: TGTGCAAGTAGTTACCGGACTAGCGGGAGCCGGGATACGCAGTATTTT

V: TRBV29-1
J: TRBJ1-2
D: TRBD1
size: NA
length: 14
CDR3: CSAKTGERPDGYTF
DNA: TGCAGCGCCAAGACAGGGGAACGACCCGATGGCTACACCTTC

V: TRBV5-8
J: TRBJ1-1
D: TRBD1
size: NA
length: 13
CDR3: CASIRGRGTEAFF
DNA: TGTGCCAGCATCAGGGGGCGCGGGACTGAAGCTTTCTTT

V: TRBV5-6
J: TRBJ2-7
D: NA
size: NA
length: 15
CDR3: CASSSAGDYSYEQYF
DNA: TGTGCCAGCAGCTCGGCAGGGGATTACTCCTACGAGCAGTACTTC

V: TRBV28
J: TRBJ2-5
D: NA
size: NA
length: 15
CDR3: CASSLHTGTLVKQYF
DNA: TGTGCCAGCAGTTTACACACCGGGACCCTGGTAAAGCAGTACTTC

V: TRBV2
J: TRBJ2-7
D: TRBD1
size: NA
length: 14
CDR3: CASSRDRGLNEQYF
DNA: TGTGCCAGCAGCCGGGACAGGGGGCTCAACGAGCAGTACTTC

V: TRBV28
J: TRBJ1-1
D: NA
size: NA
length: 13
CDR3: CANGRGATGEAFF
DNA: TGTGCCAACGGGCGGGGGGCGACGGGTGAAGCTTTCTTT

V: TRBV29-1
J: TRBJ2-2
D: NA
size: NA
length: 15
CDR3: CSVDFGTTNTGELFF
DNA: TGCAGCGTTGACTTCGGGACAACGAACACCGGGGAGCTGTTTTTT

V: TRBV23-1
J: TRBJ1-1
D: TRBD1
size: NA
length: 24
CDR3: CASSQSITDGGDRERLRGNTEAFF
DNA: TGCGCCAGCAGTCAATCTATAACGGACGGTGGGGACAGGGAACGATTGAGGGGCAACACTGAAGCTTTCTTT

V: TRBV29-1
J: TRBJ2-7
D: NA
size: NA
length: 11
CDR3: CSVVSHDEQYF
DNA: TGCAGCGTTGTTTCCCACGACGAGCAGTACTTC

V: TRBV27
J: TRBJ1-3
D: TRBD1
size: NA
length: 14
CDR3: CASSPTGSGNTIYF
DNA: TGTGCCAGCAGTCCGACAGGGTCTGGAAACACCATATATTTT

V: TRBV4-1
J: TRBJ2-7
D: NA
size: NA
length: 15
CDR3: CASSQEAGTSYEQYF
DNA: TGCGCCAGCAGCCAAGAGGCGGGAACCTCCTACGAGCAGTACTTC

V: TRBV19
J: TRBJ2-3
D: TRBD2
size: once
length: 15
CDR3: CASSSPSGSTDTQYF
DNA: TGTGCCAGTAGTAGTCCTAGCGGAAGCACAGATACGCAGTATTTT

V: TRBV7-2
J: TRBJ2-3
D: NA
size: NA
length: 13
CDR3: CASSQDGADTQYF
DNA: TGTGCCAGCAGCCAAGATGGGGCCGATACGCAGTATTTT

V: TRBV28
J: TRBJ2-1
D: TRBD2
size: NA
length: 15
CDR3: CASSSTSASYNEQFF
DNA: TGTGCCAGCAGTAGCACTAGCGCCTCCTACAATGAGCAGTTCTTC

V: TRBV6-5
J: TRBJ1-1
D: TRBD1
size: NA
length: 15
CDR3: CASSLQGQGGTEAFF
DNA: TGTGCCAGCAGCCTACAGGGACAGGGAGGCACTGAAGCTTTCTTT

V: TRBV28
J: TRBJ1-5
D: TRBD1
size: few
length: 14
CDR3: CASSHRGLGQPQHF
DNA: TGTGCCAGCAGCCACAGGGGTTTGGGTCAGCCCCAGCATTTT

V: TRBV2
J: TRBJ2-1
D: NA
size: NA
length: 16
CDR3: CASRAGGAAWGAEQFF
DNA: TGTGCCAGCAGAGCCGGGGGTGCCGCCTGGGGTGCTGAGCAGTTCTTC

V: TRBV27
J: TRBJ1-4
D: NA
size: NA
length: 13
CDR3: CASSFREHEKLFF
DNA: TGTGCCAGCAGTTTCCGCGAGCATGAAAAACTGTTTTTT

V: TRBV9
J: TRBJ2-1
D: NA
size: once
length: 15
CDR3: CASSPLGNTYNEQFF
DNA: TGTGCCAGCAGCCCACTAGGGAATACCTACAATGAGCAGTTCTTC

V: TRBV7-2
J: TRBJ2-5
D: TRBD2
size: NA
length: 14
CDR3: CASSLDGIGRGQYF
DNA: TGTGCCAGCAGCTTAGATGGTATCGGGAGGGGGCAGTACTTC

V: TRBV10-2
J: TRBJ2-7
D: TRBD2
size: NA
length: 15
CDR3: CASSERGGTSYEQYF
DNA: TGCGCCAGCAGTGAGCGGGGGGGGACCTCCTACGAGCAGTACTTC

V: TRBV29-1
J: TRBJ1-1
D: TRBD1
size: few
length: 13
CDR3: CSVETGGNTEAFF
DNA: TGCAGCGTTGAGACAGGGGGGAACACTGAAGCTTTCTTT

V: TRBV9
J: TRBJ2-1
D: TRBD1
size: NA
length: 15
CDR3: CASSAGQGGYNEQFF
DNA: TGTGCCAGCAGCGCCGGACAGGGGGGTTACAATGAGCAGTTCTTC

V: TRBV5-1
J: TRBJ1-1
D: NA
size: NA
length: 13
CDR3: CASSINRETEAFF
DNA: TGCGCCAGCAGCATCAACAGGGAGACTGAAGCTTTCTTT

V: TRBV5-4
J: TRBJ2-3
D: TRBD1
size: NA
length: 16
CDR3: CASSPDRGYSTDTQYF
DNA: TGTGCCAGCAGCCCGGACAGGGGGTATAGCACAGATACGCAGTATTTT

V: TRBV15
J: TRBJ2-3
D: NA
size: NA
length: 16
CDR3: CATSRDLSGSTDTQYF
DNA: TGTGCCACCAGCAGAGATCTCAGCGGGAGCACAGATACGCAGTATTTT

V: TRBV5-6
J: TRBJ1-1
D: NA
size: NA
length: 14
CDR3: CASSLGSTNTEAFF
DNA: TGTGCCAGCAGCTTAGGGAGTACGAACACTGAAGCTTTCTTT

V: TRBV18
J: TRBJ1-3
D: NA
size: NA
length: 16
CDR3: CASSPQEQTSGNTIYF
DNA: TGTGCCAGCTCACCGCAGGAGCAGACATCTGGAAACACCATATATTTT

V: TRBV6-5
J: TRBJ2-3
D: NA
size: NA
length: 15
CDR3: CATPTGRPSTDTQYF
DNA: TGTGCCACCCCCACGGGGAGGCCTAGCACAGATACGCAGTATTTT

V: TRBV7-2
J: TRBJ1-5
D: NA
size: NA
length: 12
CDR3: CASSLAPGLQHF
DNA: TGTGCCAGCAGCTTAGCGCCAGGGCTCCAGCATTTT

V: TRBV27
J: TRBJ2-7
D: TRBD1
size: NA
length: 14
CDR3: CASSYSTGGYEQYF
DNA: TGTGCCAGCAGTTACTCGACAGGGGGCTACGAGCAGTACTTC

V: TRBV7-3
J: TRBJ2-2
D: NA
size: NA
length: 16
CDR3: CASSLFPGRYTGELFF
DNA: TGTGCCAGCAGCTTATTCCCAGGCCGTTACACCGGGGAGCTGTTTTTT

V: TRBV15
J: TRBJ1-3
D: NA
size: NA
length: 17
CDR3: CATSRDKGTSSGNTIYF
DNA: TGTGCCACCAGCAGAGATAAGGGGACCAGCTCTGGAAACACCATATATTTT

V: TRBV4-2
J: TRBJ1-3
D: NA
size: few
length: 17
CDR3: CASSQGSGQTSGNTIYF
DNA: TGTGCCAGCAGCCAAGGATCGGGCCAGACTTCTGGAAACACCATATATTTT